One sample yielded the 2 T cell receptor beta chains listed below, sequenced in a study of sequential checkpoint blockade in melanoma. Treatment defined: randomized to nivolumab then ipilimumab (arm A) or the reverse (arm B). Using immunoSEQ multiplex PCR, the repertoire was profiled, and TCRdb retains in-frame clones only, with some absent. The repertoire consists of roughly 20,000 clones, with 65% to 85% occurring once and the leading ten covering 30% to 45%. The sequenced sample was CD8+ T cells sorted from blood (inferred from file names), obtained from a patient given nivolumab and ipilimumab in sequence. The receptors shown here come from a human donor with melanoma.

This clone was observed once. The V and J genes are TRBV13 and TRBJ1-3; D is undetermined. V lost 6 bases and J lost 3, with 9 bases in between. The CDR3 totals 13 residues. The V gene's germline CDR1 is PRHDT and CDR2 FYEKMQ (reference sequence). The CDR3, as DNA: TGTGCCAGCAGTGAGAAAGTTGGAAACACCATATATTTT. Encoded protein: CASSEKVGNTIYF.

The chain combines TRBV29-1 with TRBJ2-3; TRBD2 matches 13 bases. CDR1 and CDR2 (germline): SQVTM, ANQGSEA. The CDR3 sequence is 15 residues long. With V trimmed by 7 bases and J by 5 bases, 9 bases remained unmatched. Here the CDR3 DNA reads TGCAGCGCCGAGGGACTAGCGGGGAGCCGAGATACGCAGTATTTT. Its protein product is CSAEGLAGSRDTQYF.